The sequence of this TCR beta chain was determined in a study of cytomegalovirus exposure and HLA in healthy donors (dated by TCRdb to 2017 to 2019). Background on the whole study: According to an earlier analysis of around 600 of the donors, about 170 million T cells yielded roughly 110 million unique TCR beta sequences and approximately 280 Gb of sequence data. An early release covering just under 650 HLA-typed donors comprised about 320 gigabases of sequencing data and 65 million to 100 million unique TCR sequences. To study patterns of TCR occurrence, a later analysis re-analyzed previously published TCR beta repertoires from several hundred donors and added high-resolution HLA genotyping. Of the 300 to 500 genotyped donors, 80% to 90% were placed in the genetic ancestry cluster associated with self-reported Caucasian donors. All discovery cohort repertoires had been generated using a single sequencing platform. A separate validation cohort of approximately 120 different subjects was used in addition to the approximately 670-subject first cohort. HLA typing covered class I and class II loci at four-digit resolution. Five DR-DQ haplotypes were treated as single units for association and clustering because of strong linkage in the cohort. Among roughly 400 genotyped donors of the cohort, an average of roughly 230,000 unique TCR beta nucleotide sequences was sequenced per donor, of which 15% to 20% were non-productive. The study aimed to test whether cataloging public T cell receptors could reveal signatures of past pathogen exposure. High-throughput TCR immunosequencing, statistical association of individual TCRs with disease status, and machine learning were combined to predict cytomegalovirus infection status. The study used immunosequencing to profile the T cell repertoires of 666 subjects and linked those repertoires to cytomegalovirus serostatus. Alongside the repertoire data, information on donor age, sex, ethnicity and CMV serostatus was compiled. Rather than using new phenotypic data, the later analysis identified candidate immune exposures from TCR beta sequences and from how often those sequences occurred across donors. To decide whether each TCR beta V gene segment behaved as functional or pseudogenic, an earlier analysis of approximately 620 of the donors relied on high-throughput TCR beta sequencing. Genome-wide SNP genotypes for about 55% of the 666 donors were used in a later genetic analysis, which treated that subset as a discovery cohort. The number of typed donors differed by locus: 629-630 for A, B, C, DRB1 and DQB1; about 520 for DQA1; around 580 for DPA1; and about 450 for DPB1. Study-wide findings and limitations: At a false discovery rate of 0.05, a later analysis linked 16,000 or so TCR beta sequences to specific HLA alleles. Most CMV-associated TCR beta chains appeared to be HLA-restricted in a later analysis, and the HLA associations seemed to be driven largely by CMV exposure. The study listed 164 TCR beta chains as associated with cytomegalovirus. An association between a missense DCLRE1C variant and V-gene and J-gene trimming of TCR beta chains was found in a later genetic analysis and replicated in an independent cohort. The cohort was sequenced for TCR beta chains only, and without alpha or paired-chain data the features that could be detected were limited. The only immune exposure information available for the cohort was CMV serostatus. A further reported finding was that TCR beta sequences accurately predicted the HLA-A and HLA-B alleles for most subjects in the first cohort. Several of the top co-occurrence clusters appeared to be linked to parvovirus B19, influenza, CMV and Epstein-Barr virus, according to a later analysis. Because counts were too low, 15 to 20 rarely observed V segments, including chromosome 9 orphons, were excluded from the earlier analysis of under 650 of the donors. According to a later genetic analysis, donors in an Asian-associated ancestry cluster had fewer N-insertions in productive TCRs than the approximately 700-donor mean. In an earlier analysis of fewer than 700 of the donors, most TCR beta V segments appeared in productive rearrangements about 87% or about 30% of the time, broadly matching IMGT annotations. A few of the identified cytomegalovirus-associated TCR beta chains were confirmed in vitro to be specific for cytomegalovirus antigens. The sequencing pipeline was judged likely to have produced a cluster of highly shared sequence variants as a technical artifact. HLA typing was unavailable for some donors at each locus, so association tests used only the typed subset. The classifier was reported to diagnose cytomegalovirus status with high specificity and sensitivity in both the original cohort and the validation cohort. Strong co-occurrence of HLA alleles, especially DR and DQ, made assigning TCR associations to individual alleles difficult. According to a later analysis, TCR association rates differed among HLA loci, with DRB1 alleles showing the most associated TCRs and HLA-C alleles showing the fewest. The presence/absence analyses assumed that sequencing depth was roughly uniform across donors, and that assumption may not be true. While some public TCRs were present in many individuals, most TCR sequences turned up only very rarely across donors. A later analysis found that HLA-associated TCR beta chains were more clonally expanded and had lower generation probabilities than equally common non-associated chains. It was suggested by the authors that the approach could potentially be generalized to other disease states and immunological phenotypes. Some IMGT-functional V segments, including TRBV6-2 and TRBV6-3, could not be told apart with the 87-base-pair reads, so those segments were excluded. Correlated functional status among segregating V segments might be attributable to linkage disequilibrium, but an unknown experimental factor could not be ruled out.

As regards this clone: The antigen it binds to is not known. No per-base quality is available; no much larger clone lies one base away.

The CDR1 and CDR2 encoded by the germline V gene (reference sequence) are LNHDA and SQIVND. Taken from cysteine to phenylalanine, the CDR3 has 13 residues. The read is trimmed to its CDR3 DNA, 39 bases read in frame from base 1. V is clipped by 3 bases and J by 4 bases, and the sequence between their germline boundaries is 9 bases long. In total, fewer than 750 healthy bone marrow donors made up the cohort. At the time of sampling, every cohort member was nominally healthy, though immune exposures that went unrecorded were likely present. The donor tested CMV seronegative and was one of the 352 seronegative cohort members. Every donor gave a peripheral blood sample, and the peripheral blood mononuclear cells from that sample were used for TCR beta sequencing. The Qiagen DNeasy Blood Extraction Kit was used to extract genomic DNA from the blood cell samples. Library preparation was by the immunoSEQ multiplex PCR assay. For the multiplex PCR, a mixture combining 60 forward primers for TCR Vbeta segments and 13 reverse primers for TCR Jbeta segments was used. The CDR3 region of rearranged TCR beta genes was amplified from genomic DNA with a multiplex PCR assay. Amplified TCR beta libraries were sequenced as 87-base-pair reads on the Illumina HiSeq System. On the authors' methods: A later analysis tallied about 77 million unique TCR beta chains across the 666 repertoires, and roughly 11 million of those chains were shared by two or more donors. Raw reads were error-corrected and collapsed into unique sequences with a nearest-neighbor algorithm that merged closely related sequences to remove PCR and sequencing errors. Alignment of CDR3 sequences to IMGT reference sequences was used to assign V, D and J gene segments. For a sequence to be retained, a match of at least six nucleotides was required to both a V gene segment and a J gene segment. A rearrangement was called productive if the CDR3 had no stop codons and remained in frame with V and J, and every other rearrangement was called non-productive. CDR3 was defined according to IMGT convention as the region running from the second conserved V-encoded cysteine to the conserved J-encoded phenylalanine. The earlier analysis of roughly 590 of the donors excluded sequences that lacked an unambiguous match to a single V gene segment. In an earlier analysis of 500 to 750 of the donors, V segments were called functional above 56.7% productive rearrangements and were called segregating when the between-donor standard deviation exceeded 5%. A statistical classification framework was developed to diagnose cytomegalovirus status using the catalog of TCR beta chain sequences. A later analysis assigned V and J genes by comparing TCR nucleotide sequences with IMGT/GENE-DB human TR gene sequences. In a later analysis, CDR3 sequences and most-parsimonious VDJ recombination scenarios were assigned using the TCRdist pipeline. In a later analysis, each TCR beta chain was defined by its CDR3 amino acid sequence together with its V-gene family, and reads without a unique V-gene family were excluded. To address suspected cross-contamination and a sequencing artifact, a later analysis removed a few hundred highly shared, low-generation-probability nucleotide sequences. A later analysis calculated a clonal expansion index for each public chain from normalized within-repertoire ranks of inferred template counts. In a later analysis, generation probabilities were computed with a VDJ recombination model fitted to out-of-frame rearrangements, and the resulting probabilities were checked against IGoR. Hypergeometric tests were used in a later analysis to score TCR-TCR, TCR-HLA and TCR-CMV co-occurrence, with a repertoire-size bias correction applied to the TCR pairs. A later analysis estimated false discovery rates by permuting HLA or CMV assignments 20 times. A later analysis grouped co-occurring TCRs with DBSCAN, adding TCRdist sequence similarity when clustering within HLA-allele-positive subsets. Repertoires with fewer than 30,000 or more than 120,000 public chains, plus five repertoires with anomalous nucleotide sharing, were excluded from co-occurrence clustering. The table comes from immuneACCESS by way of TCRdb, which keeps in-frame sequences with V and J called. Part of the clones is missing from these tables; in studies checked, under half for an unresolved V gene and the rest for unknown reasons. V and J calls and clone size come straight from that table; D and trimming were deduced from the DNA. Recorded for this sample are about 130,000 clones; 78% of them occurred a single time. The ten biggest clones cover about 1.7% of the sample.

The clonotype was recovered from a woman between 40 and 50 years old in good health and CMV-seronegative. The sequence links TRBV19 to TRBJ1-1; 5 matching bases give a weak D call of TRBD1. Sample: PBMCs. The CDR3 has the sequence CASSMAGGTEAFF. The bases read TGTGCCAGTAGTATGGCGGGGGGCACTGAAGCTTTCTTT.